This T cell receptor (beta chain) came from a study of control samples from healthy donors and cancer patients (dated by TCRdb to 2019 to 2021). Trimming accounts for 6 bases at V and 5 bases at J, while the number of junction bases matched to no gene is 12. The CDR3 spans 16 residues, from the cysteine through the phenylalanine. CDR3 DNA only is kept here, 48 bases in frame from base 1. Sequences SEHNR (CDR1) and FQNEAQ (CDR2) are obtained from the germline V gene (reference sequence). As to this clone: Its antigen is not yet known. Base qualities are not at hand, and no much larger clone is one base apart.

The library was produced with the immunoSEQ multiplex PCR assay. This is the immuneACCESS table as TCRdb keeps it, with only in-frame sequences that have V and J called. A part of the clones is gone; compared with another copy, unresolved V genes explain less than half, and the rest is unexplained. For this sample there are tens of thousands of clones; about 92% appear just once. The top ten constitute less than 6% of the sample. In this chain, TRBV7-9 is recombined with TRBJ1-4, with 7 bases in between that match TRBD1. The TCR originated in a man in his sixties with colorectal cancer. Sequenced: PBMCs. The CDR3 amino acid sequence is: CASSPRPGQRNEKLFF. The DNA sequence is as follows: TGTGCCAGCAGTCCTCGTCCGGGACAGAGGAATGAAAAACTGTTTTTT. Joined to the reference TRBV7-9 and TRBJ1-4 proteins, this CDR3 gives the full variable domain: DTGVSQNPRHKITKRGQNVTFRCDPISEHNRLYWYRQTLGQGPEFLTYFQNEAQLEKSRLLSDRFSAERPKGSFSTLEIQRTEQGDSAMYLCASSPRPGQRNEKLFFGSGTQLSVL.